This T cell receptor beta chain is from a study of shared clonotypes between healthy human individuals. Study details: The people who gave samples were two women and a few men aged 18 to 49. Three CD4 naive, three CD4 memory, two CD8 naive and one CD8 memory plate were used per donor. Study-level findings and limits: Specimens sampled were limited to blood, with tissue repertoires likely differing.

Naive CD8 cells, CD45RO-negative and positively selected for CCR7, excluded terminally differentiated effector memory CD45RA+ cells. The CDR3 is 17 amino acids. CDR1 and CDR2 (germline): LGHNA, YSLEER. Between the trimmed V and J ends, which lost 0 bases and 1 base, there was a span of 13 bases. As handled by the study authors: With immunoSEQ giving junction-only sequences and no quality scores, filtering differed. This table comes from immunoSEQ multiplex PCR, and its TCRdb copy is limited to in-frame clones, with some not included. That table furnishes V, J and clone size, whereas the DNA furnished D and trimming. There are 2 million or so clones in the sample; about 95% occur only once, and 0.9% to 1.4% lies in the top ten. Turning to this clone: Its specificity is not known.

The sequenced sample was naive CD8+ T cells sorted from blood. The V and J genes are TRBV4-3 and TRBJ1-5; no clear D. The receptor comes from a man younger than 30 in good health. CDR3 in amino acids: CASSQEVEGQSNQPQHF. CDR3 in DNA: TGCGCCAGCAGCCAAGAGGTCGAAGGGCAGAGCAATCAGCCCCAGCATTTT.